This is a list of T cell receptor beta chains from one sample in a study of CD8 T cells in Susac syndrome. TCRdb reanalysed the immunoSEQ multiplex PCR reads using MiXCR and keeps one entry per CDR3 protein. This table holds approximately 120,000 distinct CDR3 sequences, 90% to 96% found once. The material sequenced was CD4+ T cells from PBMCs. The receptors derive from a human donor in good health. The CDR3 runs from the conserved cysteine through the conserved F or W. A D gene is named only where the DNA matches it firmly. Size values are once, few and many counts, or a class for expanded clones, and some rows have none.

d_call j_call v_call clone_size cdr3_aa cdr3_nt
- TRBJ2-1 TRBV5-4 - CASSFGQDYNEQFF TGTGCCAGCAGCTTCGGTCAGGACTACAATGAGCAGTTCTTC
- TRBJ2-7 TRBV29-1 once CSVTDTGTLLYAVQYF TGCAGCGTAACCGATACCGGGACTCTACTCTATGCGGTGCAGTACTTC
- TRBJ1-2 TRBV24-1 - CATSDEKGGYTF TGTGCCACCAGTGATGAAAAAGGTGGCTACACCTTC
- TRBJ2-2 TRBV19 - CASSIPSWGTSNTGELFF TGTGCCAGTAGTATACCCTCGTGGGGGACCTCGAACACCGGGGAGCTGTTTTTT
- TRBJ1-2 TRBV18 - CASSPSLTRDDGYTF TGTGCCAGCTCACCGAGTTTAACTCGGGACGATGGCTACACCTTC
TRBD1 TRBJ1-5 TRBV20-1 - CSARKGQTGQPQHF TGCAGTGCTAGGAAGGGACAGACGGGTCAGCCCCAGCATTTT
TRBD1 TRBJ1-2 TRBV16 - CASSLTGIGGYTF TGTGCCAGCAGCCTGACAGGGATCGGAGGCTACACCTTC
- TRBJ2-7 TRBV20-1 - CSAQGRGQTFYEQYF TGCAGTGCCCAGGGCCGGGGTCAGACTTTCTACGAGCAGTACTTC
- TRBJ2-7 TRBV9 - CASSANSEQYF TGTGCCAGCAGCGCGAACTCCGAGCAGTACTTC
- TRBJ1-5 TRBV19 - CASILQGHQPQHF TGTGCCAGTATCTTGCAGGGTCATCAGCCCCAGCATTTT
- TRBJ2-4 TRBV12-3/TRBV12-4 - CASSQDRNIQYF TGTGCCAGCAGCCAAGACAGAAACATTCAGTACTTC
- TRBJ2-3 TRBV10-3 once CAIKTEATPTQYF TGTGCCATCAAAACGGAGGCCACACCTACGCAGTATTTT
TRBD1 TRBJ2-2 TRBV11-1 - CASSRTGAPGTGELFF TGTGCCAGCAGCCGTACAGGGGCCCCGGGCACCGGGGAGCTGTTTTTT
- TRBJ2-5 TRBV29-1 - CSVKAPGETQYF TGCAGCGTTAAGGCCCCGGGGGAGACCCAGTACTTC
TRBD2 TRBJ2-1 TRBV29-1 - CSANLGLAVYEQFF TGCAGCGCTAATTTGGGACTAGCAGTCTATGAGCAGTTCTTC
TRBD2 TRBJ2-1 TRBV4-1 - CASSQVGLAGGSSYNEQFF TGCGCCAGCAGCCAAGTTGGACTAGCGGGGGGTAGCTCCTACAATGAGCAGTTCTTC
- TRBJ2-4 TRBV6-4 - CASSLLVQTPEPEGIQYF TGTGCCAGCAGCTTACTCGTACAGACCCCCGAACCAGAGGGCATTCAGTACTTC
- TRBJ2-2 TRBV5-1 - CASSLESGLTGELFF TGCGCCAGCAGCTTGGAGTCAGGGCTAACCGGGGAGCTGTTTTTT
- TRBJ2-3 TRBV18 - CASSQTIGTSTDTQYF TGTGCCAGCTCACAAACGATTGGGACTAGCACAGATACGCAGTATTTT
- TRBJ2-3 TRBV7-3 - CASSSDREGTQYF TGTGCCAGCAGCTCCGACAGGGAGGGTACGCAGTATTTT
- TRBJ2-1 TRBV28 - CASLGDTPSSYNEQFF TGTGCCAGCCTTGGGGACACCCCGAGCTCCTACAATGAGCAGTTCTTC
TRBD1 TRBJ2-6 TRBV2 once CASRDRGLLFSGANVLTF TGTGCCAGCAGGGACAGGGGTCTTCTCTTCTCTGGGGCCAACGTCCTGACTTTC
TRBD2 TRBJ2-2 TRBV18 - CASSPLGTSATGELFF TGTGCCAGCTCACCTTTAGGGACTAGCGCCACCGGGGAGCTGTTTTTT
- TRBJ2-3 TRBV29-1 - CSVAAGARTDTQYF TGCAGCGTTGCCGCGGGGGCACGCACAGATACGCAGTATTTT
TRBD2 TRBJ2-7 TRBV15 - CATHPGLAAGEQYF TGTGCCACCCACCCGGGACTAGCCGCTGGCGAGCAGTACTTC
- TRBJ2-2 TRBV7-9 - CAQDAGWNTGELFF TGTGCCCAAGATGCCGGGTGGAACACCGGGGAGCTGTTTTTT
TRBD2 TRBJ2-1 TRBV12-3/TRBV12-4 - CASTIAGEQFF TGTGCCAGCACCATAGCGGGGGAGCAGTTCTTC
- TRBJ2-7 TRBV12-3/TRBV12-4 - CASSPARAIEQYF TGTGCCAGCAGTCCTGCCAGGGCGATCGAGCAGTACTTC